The entry below gives a single T cell receptor (beta chain) sequence along with its context. Antigen unknown. The germline gives CDR1 MRHNA, CDR2 SNTAGT. This CDR3 region has 13 residues. Trimming cost V 2 bases and J 8 bases, with 10 bases left between them. Here immunoSEQ multiplex PCR was the method, and the copy in TCRdb shows in-frame clones only, minus some. The sample records about 140,000 clones, around nine tenths being singletons. This sample was included in a study of T cell responses to AZD1222 COVID-19 vaccine. Study overall: Second-dose schedules of about 4 or about 12 weeks were combined. Study results and caveats: It should be noted that donors were predominantly white British and more often female, and clonal diversity was possibly underestimated. Vaccine-associated CD4 TCRs spanned spike, dominant at 160-218 and 743-854.

The sample in question was peripheral blood, obtained on day 0 of AZD1222 vaccination. The gene calls are TRBV6-4 and TRBJ2-1, with D possibly being TRBD1 or TRBD2 (5 bases each). This clonotype was sampled from an adult in good health. As DNA, the CDR3 is TGTGCCAGCAGTGACGGGGGAGTAGATGAGCAGTTCTTC. Protein product: CASSDGGVDEQFF.